Each of the 21 T cell receptor beta chains below was sequenced from the same sample in a study of shared clonotypes between healthy human individuals. Profiled with immunoSEQ multiplex PCR; TCRdb holds only in-frame clones, not every one. The sample has 2.5 million or so clones, around nine tenths seen once. Sequencing input: naive CD4+ T cells sorted from blood. Subset denoted: CD45RA+ positively selected. The receptors were gathered from a man younger than 35 in good health.

The chain combines TRBV18 with TRBJ2-7; D possibly uses TRBD1 or TRBD2 (5 bases each). Germline values: CDR1 KGHSH, CDR2 LQKENI. V was pared by 3 bases and J by 2 bases, with 14 bases between. The CDR3 runs 15 residues. The CDR3 spells CASSPGALVTYEQYF. DNA of the CDR3: TGTGCCAGCTCACCCGGGGCCTTAGTTACCTACGAGCAGTACTTC.

This rearrangement joins TRBV7-6 to TRBJ2-7; a weak D match, TRBD2 (5 bases). This CDR3 comprises 14 residues. Looked up from germline, CDR1 is SGHVS and CDR2 is FNYEAQ. Between the trimmed V and J ends, which lost 5 bases and 5 bases, there was a span of 16 bases. The CDR3 loop is CASSPPEVANEQYF. The CDR3 nucleotides read TGTGCCAGCAGCCCCCCAGAGGTAGCGAACGAGCAGTACTTC.

The CDR3 DNA reads TGCGCCAGCAGTCACACCGGACTAGCGGAATACGAGCAGTACTTC. This sequence encodes CASSHTGLAEYEQYF. The rearrangement uses TRBV23-1 and TRBJ2-7, with 10 bases identical to TRBD2. TRBV23-1 is an ORF, and what it does is uncertain. This CDR3 contains 15 residues. V shed 3 bases and J 4 bases; nucleotides not matched to a gene: 6.

This rearrangement joins TRBV18 to TRBJ1-3; a weak D match, TRBD1 (5 bases). Deletions cut 1 base from V and 3 bases from J, with 16 bases between. In germline, CDR1 is KGHSH, CDR2 LQKENI. The length of the CDR3 is 17 residues. CDR3 sequence (DNA): TGTGCCAGCTCACCACTTATCCGGGGACTCGATGGAAACACCATATATTTT. Encoded protein: CASSPLIRGLDGNTIYF.

The V and J genes are TRBV19 and TRBJ1-4; 8 nucleotides agree with TRBD1. Trimming took 4 bases from V and 5 from J; bases not matched to a gene: 9. This CDR3 is 16 amino acids long. The V gene's germline CDR1 is LNHDA and CDR2 SQIVND (reference sequence). In nucleotides, the CDR3 is TGTGCCAGTAGTAGCGACAGGGGAATAGTAAATGAAAAACTGTTTTTT. Protein: CASSSDRGIVNEKLFF.

V is TRBV6-1 and J is TRBJ1-4; no definite D call. V lost 2 bases and J lost 5, with 12 bases in between. Germline V gene data show CDR1 as MNHNS and CDR2 as SASEGT. This CDR3 region has 15 residues. The CDR3 region is CASSESQVGNEKLFF. CDR3 bases: TGTGCCAGCAGTGAATCGCAGGTTGGGAATGAAAAACTGTTTTTT.

The rearrangement links TRBV10-3 to TRBJ2-7; no firm D call. V was clipped by 0 bases and J by 7 bases, with 10 bases between them. This CDR3 is built from 13 residues. The germline CDR1 and CDR2 sequences are ENHRY and SYGVKD. The CDR3 reads CAISESGIREQYF. The CDR3 nucleotides read TGTGCCATCAGTGAGTCGGGGATTCGGGAGCAGTACTTC.

This clone turned up a few times. This chain joins TRBV4-1 and TRBJ1-5, with 10 bases aligning to TRBD1. The CDR3 has 15 residues. From germline, CDR1 is MGHRA and CDR2 YSYEKL. J lost 5 bases, V lost 4 bases, and 5 bases had no gene match. The CDR3 loop is CASSLRQGADQPQHF. The CDR3 coding sequence is TGCGCCAGCAGCCTCAGACAGGGGGCGGATCAGCCCCAGCATTTT.

This CDR3 reads CASSPRSSGSYNEQFF. CDR3 DNA sequence: TGTGCCAGCAGCCCCCGCTCTAGCGGGTCCTACAATGAGCAGTTCTTC. The chain joins TRBV7-9 to TRBJ2-1, with 8 positions matching TRBD2. Unmatched junction bases numbered 7, after V lost 5 bases and J lost 1 base. Germline V gives CDR1 SEHNR, CDR2 FQNEAQ (reference sequence). The CDR3 is made up of 16 amino acids.

The genes are TRBV6-1 and TRBJ2-6; D is uncertain. Between the trimmed V and J ends, which lost 3 bases and 1 base, there was a span of 4 bases. This CDR3 is built from 14 residues. Germline V gene data show CDR1 as MNHNS and CDR2 as SASEGT. This CDR3 is CASSENSGANVLTF. The CDR3 DNA reads TGTGCCAGCAGTGAGAATTCTGGGGCCAACGTCCTGACTTTC.

The V and J genes are TRBV7-2 and TRBJ2-7; 13 positions agree with TRBD2. The CDR3 consists of 15 residues. V dropped 6 bases and J dropped 4; count of bases not matched to a gene: 6. Germline V lookup: CDR1 SGHTA, CDR2 FQGNSA. The CDR3 here is CASRLGLAGEYEQYF. The DNA of the CDR3 is TGTGCCAGCAGACTCGGACTAGCGGGAGAATACGAGCAGTACTTC.

CDR3 protein: CASSQMSGSSYEQYF. As DNA, the CDR3 is TGCGCCAGCAGCCAAATGAGCGGAAGCTCCTACGAGCAGTACTTC. The chain uses TRBV4-3 and TRBJ2-7; perhaps TRBD2 as D (5 bases). The CDR3 has 15 amino acids. Germline CDR1 and CDR2: LGHNA and YSLEER. V lost 2 bases, J lost 0 bases, and 11 bases lay in between.

The chain couples TRBV27 to TRBJ1-4, with D perhaps TRBD1 (6 bases). Trimming removed 2 bases from V and 7 bases from J, with 11 bases in between. The CDR3 length is 14 residues. The germline V gene encodes CDR1 MNHEY and CDR2 SMNVEV (reference sequence). This chain's CDR3 is CASSLTGLGEKLFF. For the CDR3, the DNA is TGTGCCAGCAGTTTAACAGGGCTTGGTGAAAAACTGTTTTTT.

To note about this clone: This sample includes further DNA sequences coding for the same CDR3. The J gene is TRBJ2-2, the V gene TRBV28; D not certain. V was shortened by 5 bases and J by 5 bases, with 6 bases between the two germline ends. Per germline, CDR1 MDHEN and CDR2 SYDVKM. This CDR3 has 12 amino acids. CDR3 DNA sequence: TGTGCCAGCAGTAGTAGTACCGGGGAGCTGTTTTTT. Its translation is CASSSSTGELFF. The full variable domain, its missing parts supplied by reference TRBV28 and TRBJ2-2, is DVKVTQSSRYLVKRTGEKVFLECVQDMDHENMFWYRQDPGLGLRLIYFSYDVKMKEKGDIPEGYSVSREKKERFSLILESASTNQTSMYLCASSSSTGELFFGEGSRLTVL.

The chain recombines TRBV7-2 with TRBJ1-2; D is perhaps TRBD1 (5 bases). Germline V gene data show CDR1 as SGHTA and CDR2 as FQGNSA. The ends were cut back, 6 bases at V and 4 bases at J, with 15 bases in the middle. CDR3 length: 14 amino acids. The CDR3 loop is CASRPAGGLYGYTF. The CDR3 region has the DNA TGTGCCAGCAGGCCAGCGGGGGGTCTCTATGGCTACACCTTC.

The chain joins TRBV5-1 to TRBJ2-2; 7 bases align to TRBD1. Trimming removed 1 base from V and 6 bases from J; junction bases left unmatched: 9. Germline V lookup: CDR1 SGHRS, CDR2 YFSETQ. The CDR3 totals 16 residues. The CDR3 is CASSLSETGTSGELFF. Written as DNA, the CDR3 is TGCGCCAGCAGCTTGTCGGAGACAGGGACGTCCGGGGAGCTGTTTTTT.

J is TRBJ2-1 and V is TRBV7-2; 9 positions match TRBD1. After removal of 5 bases from V and 6 bases from J, the junction contained 11 bases not matched to a gene. The CDR3 length is 16 residues. The germline V gene has CDR1 SGHTA and CDR2 FQGNSA. CDR3: CASSPAPGTGFNEQFF. In DNA form, the CDR3 reads TGTGCCAGCAGCCCCGCCCCCGGGACAGGGTTCAATGAGCAGTTCTTC. The whole variable domain, remainder taken from reference TRBV7-2 and TRBJ2-1, is GAGVSQSPSNKVTEKGKDVELRCDPISGHTALYWYRQSLGQGLEFLIYFQGNSAPDKSGLPSDRFSAERTGGSVSTLTIQRTQQEDSAVYLCASSPAPGTGFNEQFFGPGTRLTVL.

V gene TRBV5-1 combines with J gene TRBJ1-2; no reliable D call. The germline V gene encodes CDR1 SGHRS and CDR2 YFSETQ. CDR3 length equals 15 residues. V gave up 5 bases and J gave up 1 base, with 15 bases separating them. CDR3 sequence (DNA): TGCGCCAGCAGAAGGGATCCCAGCTTTAACTATGGCTACACCTTC. It is translated as CASRRDPSFNYGYTF.

The chain links TRBV4-3 to TRBJ2-7; tentatively, D is TRBD2 (6 bases). Germline V lookup: CDR1 LGHNA, CDR2 YSLEER. Trimming took 3 bases from V and 7 from J, leaving 13 bases between them. The CDR3 extends over 13 amino acids. Here the CDR3 DNA reads TGCGCCAGCAGCCAGGACGGGGGTTGGGAGCAGTACTTC. It is translated as CASSQDGGWEQYF.

In this sample, this clone turned up once. V and J are TRBV5-1 and TRBJ2-3; 8 bases match TRBD2. The CDR3 contains 16 residues. Germline values: CDR1 SGHRS, CDR2 YFSETQ. Losses at the gene ends were 0 bases for V and 1 base for J; bases not matched to a gene: 4. The CDR3 DNA reads TGCGCCAGCAGCTTGGAGAGGCGGGAGGGCACAGATACGCAGTATTTT. Translated: CASSLERREGTDTQYF.

The chain links TRBV30 to TRBJ2-5; a weak D match, TRBD1 (6 bases). The germline V gene has CDR1 GTSNPN and CDR2 SVGIG (reference sequence). The length of the CDR3 is 15 residues. Deletions cut 4 bases from V and 5 bases from J, with 20 bases between. CDR3 in DNA: TGTGCCTGGAAGAGGCAGGGGACCCTCGGGGAGACCCAGTACTTC. This translates into CAWKRQGTLGETQYF.